These 11 T cell receptor beta chains came from one sample sequenced in a study of blood T cell repertoires in COVID-19. TCRdb keeps only in-frame clones here, not all; method: immunoSEQ multiplex PCR. The repertoire has fewer than 350,000 clones, around 90% of them found once; the top ten carry 6%. The sequenced sample consisted of PBMCs or T cells enriched from blood (not recorded which). Receptors were obtained from a woman in her thirties or forties who had recovered from COVID-19.

The rearrangement links TRBV7-8 to TRBJ2-1; 12 bases line up with TRBD2. Germline CDR1 and CDR2: SGHVS and FQNEAQ. The J segment lost 1 base and the V segment lost 3 bases, leaving 7 bases of the junction unmatched. The CDR3 has 18 amino acids. The CDR3 here is CASSLGTSGLPSYNEQFF. CDR3 DNA: TGTGCCAGCAGCTTGGGGACTAGCGGGCTACCGTCCTACAATGAGCAGTTCTTC.

The chain employs TRBV18 and TRBJ2-1; TRBD1 might be the D (5 bases). Trimming took off 8 bases at V and 0 bases at J, with 11 bases between the two ends. This CDR3 is 14 amino acids long. Germline assignment: CDR1 KGHSH and CDR2 LQKENI. CDR3 in DNA: TGTGCCAGCACAAGAGACAGCTCCTACAATGAGCAGTTCTTC. Its translation is CASTRDSSYNEQFF.

The chain joins TRBV6-5 to TRBJ1-1; 9 bases fit TRBD1. The germline V gene encodes CDR1 MNHEY and CDR2 SVGAGI. J was trimmed by 10 bases and V by 3 bases; bases with no gene match: 12. The CDR3 contains 15 residues. CDR3 amino acids: CASSYSGQGRIRAFF. DNA for the CDR3: TGTGCCAGCAGTTATTCCGGACAGGGGAGGATTCGAGCTTTCTTT.

The V call is TRBV28, the J call TRBJ1-2, with D maybe TRBD1 (5 bases). This CDR3 has 14 amino acids. Germline CDR1 and CDR2: MDHEN and SYDVKM. Between the trimmed V and J ends, which lost 2 bases and 4 bases, there was a span of 11 bases. In DNA, the CDR3 is TGTGCCAGCAGTTTACCCCGGGGGGGCTATGGCTACACCTTC. This encodes CASSLPRGGYGYTF.

The gene calls are TRBV19 and TRBJ1-2; tentative D call: TRBD1 (6 bases). The CDR3 sequence is 14 residues long. V was pared by 10 bases and J by 4 bases, with 19 bases between. From germline, CDR1 is LNHDA and CDR2 SQIVND (reference sequence). CDR3 sequence reads: CAKGGGGEAYGYTF. The CDR3 DNA follows: TGTGCCAAAGGGGGAGGGGGAGAGGCCTATGGCTACACCTTC. Drawing the rest from reference TRBV19 and TRBJ1-2, the complete variable domain is DGGITQSPKYLFRKEGQNVTLSCEQNLNHDAMYWYRQDPGQGLRLIYYSQIVNDFQKGDIAEGYSVSREKKESFPLTVTSAQKNPTAFYLCAKGGGGEAYGYTFGSGTRLTVV.

The chain carries TRBV19 and TRBJ2-1, with TRBD2 matching 9 bases. CDR3 size: 15 residues. V lost 6 bases to trimming and J lost 7 bases; unmatched junction nucleotides: 10. Germline V gene lookup returns CDR1 LNHDA and CDR2 SQIVND (reference sequence). The CDR3 coding sequence is TGTGCCAGTAGCCCCGGGGGAAGCGGGAGGAATGAGCAGTTCTTC. Translated, it gives CASSPGGSGRNEQFF. The full variable domain, rest sourced from reference TRBV19 and TRBJ2-1, is DGGITQSPKYLFRKEGQNVTLSCEQNLNHDAMYWYRQDPGQGLRLIYYSQIVNDFQKGDIAEGYSVSREKKESFPLTVTSAQKNPTAFYLCASSPGGSGRNEQFFGPGTRLTVL.

This clone was counted once. This chain uses TRBV6-1 with TRBJ1-5; 7 positions match TRBD1. The CDR3 length is 19 residues. The V segment lost 0 bases and the J segment 2 bases; nucleotides outside the gene matches: 13. In germline, CDR1 is MNHNS, CDR2 SASEGT. CDR3 sequence: CASSEAPSGFTGGNQPQHF. CDR3 sequence (DNA): TGTGCCAGCAGTGAAGCGCCTTCGGGGTTTACAGGGGGCAATCAGCCCCAGCATTTT.

This chain links TRBV28 with TRBJ2-3, with D possibly being TRBD2 (5 bases). Trimming removed 7 bases at V and 0 bases at J, with 11 bases between. This CDR3 contains 14 residues. Germline-derived CDR1 and CDR2 are MDHEN and SYDVKM. The CDR3 protein is CASTDYPSTDTQYF. In nucleotides, the CDR3 is TGTGCCAGCACAGACTATCCCAGCACAGATACGCAGTATTTT.

The chain is built from TRBV28 and TRBJ2-7; possible D gene TRBD2, 7 bases. V lost 3 bases and J lost 0, with 18 bases in between. The CDR3 contains 17 residues. Germline CDR1 and CDR2: MDHEN and SYDVKM. CDR3: CASSFQGWGRASYEQYF. DNA of the CDR3: TGTGCCAGCAGTTTTCAGGGGTGGGGGAGGGCCTCCTACGAGCAGTACTTC.

The genes are TRBV7-2 and TRBJ2-6; tentatively, D is TRBD1 (6 bases). The germline gives CDR1 SGHTA, CDR2 FQGNSA. The CDR3 length is 15 residues. The V end lost 2 bases, the J end lost 2 bases, and 7 bases lay between the germline ends. For the CDR3, the DNA is TGTGCCAGCAGCTTATCAGGGGCTGGGGCCAACGTCCTGACTTTC. Amino acids: CASSLSGAGANVLTF.

This clone has just one count. The chain joins TRBV18 to TRBJ2-1; 10 nucleotides line up with TRBD2. Germline lookup yields CDR1 KGHSH and CDR2 LQKENI. The ends lost 1 base at V and 3 bases at J; junction bases unmatched: 6. The CDR3 sequence is 17 residues long. CDR3 DNA sequence: TGTGCCAGCTCACCACGGGCTAGCGGGGGCCGCTACAATGAGCAGTTCTTC. Translating gives CASSPRASGGRYNEQFF.